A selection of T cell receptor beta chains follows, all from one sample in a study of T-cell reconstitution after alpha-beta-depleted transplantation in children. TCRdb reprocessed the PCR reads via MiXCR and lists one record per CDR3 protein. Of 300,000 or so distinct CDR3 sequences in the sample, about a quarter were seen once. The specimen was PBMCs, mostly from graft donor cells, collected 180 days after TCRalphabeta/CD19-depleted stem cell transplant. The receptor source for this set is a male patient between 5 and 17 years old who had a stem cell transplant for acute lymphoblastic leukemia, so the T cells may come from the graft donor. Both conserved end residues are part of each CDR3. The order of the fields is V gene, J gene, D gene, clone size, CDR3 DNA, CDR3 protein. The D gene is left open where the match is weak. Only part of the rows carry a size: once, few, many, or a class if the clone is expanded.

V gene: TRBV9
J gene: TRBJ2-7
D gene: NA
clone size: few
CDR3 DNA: TGTGCCAGCAGCCCCTACGGCGGGATCTACGAGCAGTACTTC
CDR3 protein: CASSPYGGIYEQYF

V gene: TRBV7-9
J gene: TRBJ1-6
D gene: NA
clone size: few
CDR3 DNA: TGTGCCAGCAGCGCCGCACAGGGTTACAATTCACCCCTCCACTTT
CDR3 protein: CASSAAQGYNSPLHF

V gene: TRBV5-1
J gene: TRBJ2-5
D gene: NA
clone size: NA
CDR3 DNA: TGCGCCAGCAGCCCGAGCAATCGGGAGACCCAGTACTTC
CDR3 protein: CASSPSNRETQYF

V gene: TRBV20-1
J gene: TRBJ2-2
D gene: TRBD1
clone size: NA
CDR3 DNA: TGCAGTGCTAGAGTCAGGGACAGGGAGGACACCGGGGAGCTGTTTTTT
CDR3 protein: CSARVRDREDTGELFF

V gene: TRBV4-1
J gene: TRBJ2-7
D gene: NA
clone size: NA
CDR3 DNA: TGCGCCAGCAGCCCCCTTCTCGGCGGGTACTACGAGCAGTACTTC
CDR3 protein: CASSPLLGGYYEQYF

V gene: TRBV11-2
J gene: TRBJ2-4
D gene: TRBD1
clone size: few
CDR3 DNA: TGTGCCAGCAGCTTACTGGATTCCACAGGGGGAATCATTCAGTACTTC
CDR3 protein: CASSLLDSTGGIIQYF

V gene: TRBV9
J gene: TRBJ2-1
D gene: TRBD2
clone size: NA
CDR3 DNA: TGTGCCAGCAGCCCTTTGGGGCTAGCGGGAGACAATGAGCAGTTCTTC
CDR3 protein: CASSPLGLAGDNEQFF

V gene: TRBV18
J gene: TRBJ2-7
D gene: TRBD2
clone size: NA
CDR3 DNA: TGTGCCAGCTCATGGGGACTAGCGGGAGGCTACGAGCAGTACTTC
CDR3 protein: CASSWGLAGGYEQYF

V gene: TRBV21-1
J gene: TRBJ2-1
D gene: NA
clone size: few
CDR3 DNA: TGTGCCAGCAAAGGCTTAATCCCCTCCTACAATGAGCAGTTCTTC
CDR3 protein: CASKGLIPSYNEQFF

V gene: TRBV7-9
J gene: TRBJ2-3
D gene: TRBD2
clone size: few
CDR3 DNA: TGTGCCAGCAGCTCCTTCGGACTAGAAGATACGCAGTATTTT
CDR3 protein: CASSSFGLEDTQYF

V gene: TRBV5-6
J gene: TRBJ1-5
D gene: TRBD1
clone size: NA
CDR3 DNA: TGTGCCAGCAGCTTGGGACAGGGAGATCAGCCCCAGCATTTT
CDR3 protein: CASSLGQGDQPQHF

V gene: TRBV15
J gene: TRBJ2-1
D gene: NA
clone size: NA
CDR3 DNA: TGTGCCACCAGCAAAAACAATGAGCAGTTCTTC
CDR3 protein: CATSKNNEQFF

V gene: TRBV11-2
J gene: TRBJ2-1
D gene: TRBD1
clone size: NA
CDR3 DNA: TGTGCCAGCAGCTTCACAGGGGGCACTGAGCAGTTCTTC
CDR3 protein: CASSFTGGTEQFF

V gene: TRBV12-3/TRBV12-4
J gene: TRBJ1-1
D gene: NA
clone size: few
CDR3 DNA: TGTGCCAGCAGTTTGGAAGTAAGGGACGACACTGAAGCTTTCTTT
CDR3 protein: CASSLEVRDDTEAFF

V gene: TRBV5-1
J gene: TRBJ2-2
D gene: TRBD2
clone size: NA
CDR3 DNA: TGCGCCAGCAGCCCCTTAGTGACTAGCGGCAACACCGGGGAGCTGTTTTTT
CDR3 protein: CASSPLVTSGNTGELFF

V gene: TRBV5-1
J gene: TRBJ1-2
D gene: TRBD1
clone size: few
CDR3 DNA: TGCGCCAGCAGCTTGGGACAGGGATCCCTTCTTCGTGGCTACACCTTC
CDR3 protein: CASSLGQGSLLRGYTF

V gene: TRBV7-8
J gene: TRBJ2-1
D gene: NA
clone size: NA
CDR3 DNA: TGTGCCAGCAGCTTTCACCAGGGCGGTAATGAGCAGTTCTTC
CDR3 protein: CASSFHQGGNEQFF

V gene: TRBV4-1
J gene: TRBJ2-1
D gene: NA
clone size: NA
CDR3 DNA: TGCGCCAGCAGCCGTATTTATAGGGGAGAGCAGTTCTTC
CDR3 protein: CASSRIYRGEQFF

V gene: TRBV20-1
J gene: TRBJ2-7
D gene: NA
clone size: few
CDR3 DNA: TGCAGTGCTAGAGATCTGGGACTCCCTCCGATAGAAGAGCAGTACTTC
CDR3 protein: CSARDLGLPPIEEQYF

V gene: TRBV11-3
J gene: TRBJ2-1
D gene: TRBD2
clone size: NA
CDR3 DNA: TGTGCCAGCAGCGAGGGACTAGCGGGAGTCAATGAGCAGTTCTTC
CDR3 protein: CASSEGLAGVNEQFF

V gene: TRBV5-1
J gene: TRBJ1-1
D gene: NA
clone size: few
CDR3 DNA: TGCGCCAGCAGCTTGGTTATAAACACTGAAGCTTTCTTT
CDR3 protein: CASSLVINTEAFF

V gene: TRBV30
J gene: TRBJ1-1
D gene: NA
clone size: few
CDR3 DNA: TGTGCCTGGAGTAGGGCGTTGTACACTGAAGCTTTCTTT
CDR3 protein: CAWSRALYTEAFF

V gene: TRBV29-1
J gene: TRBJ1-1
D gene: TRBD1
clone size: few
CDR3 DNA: TGCAGCGCCGAAAAACAGGGGATTGCGACTGAAGCTTTCTTT
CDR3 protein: CSAEKQGIATEAFF

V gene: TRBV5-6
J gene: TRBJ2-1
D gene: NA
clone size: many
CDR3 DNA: TGTGCCAGCAGGCTAGGGGTCGTCGGAAGATACAATGAGCAGTTCTTC
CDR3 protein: CASRLGVVGRYNEQFF

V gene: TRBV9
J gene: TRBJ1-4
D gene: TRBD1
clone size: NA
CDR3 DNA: TGTGCCAGCAGTTCAGGGGGCCCGGGTAATGAAAAACTGTTTTTT
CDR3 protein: CASSSGGPGNEKLFF

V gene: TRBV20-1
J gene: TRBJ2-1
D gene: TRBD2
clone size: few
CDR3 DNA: TGCAGTGCTAGAGATCAGTCCGGGGGGTCCTACAATGAGCAGTTCTTC
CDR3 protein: CSARDQSGGSYNEQFF

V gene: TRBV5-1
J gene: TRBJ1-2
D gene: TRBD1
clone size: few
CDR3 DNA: TGCGCCAGCAGTTGGGGACAGGGCTCATATGGCTACACCTTC
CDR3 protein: CASSWGQGSYGYTF

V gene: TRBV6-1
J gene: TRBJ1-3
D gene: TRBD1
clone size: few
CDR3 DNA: TGTGCCAGCAGACGGTTGACAGGGGTTGGAAACACCATATATTTT
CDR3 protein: CASRRLTGVGNTIYF

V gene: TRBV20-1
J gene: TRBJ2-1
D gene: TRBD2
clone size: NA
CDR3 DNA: TGCAGTGCTAGAGATGCTAGCGGGAGGCTTTACAATGAGCAGTTCTTC
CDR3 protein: CSARDASGRLYNEQFF

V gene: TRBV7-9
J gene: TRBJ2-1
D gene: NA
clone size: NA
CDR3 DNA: TGTGCCAGCAGCTTTAGGGTCGAGCAGTTCTTC
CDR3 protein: CASSFRVEQFF

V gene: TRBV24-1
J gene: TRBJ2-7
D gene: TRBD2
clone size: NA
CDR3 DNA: TGTGCCACCAGTGACCCAACTAGCGGCTCCTACGAGCAGTACTTC
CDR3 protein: CATSDPTSGSYEQYF

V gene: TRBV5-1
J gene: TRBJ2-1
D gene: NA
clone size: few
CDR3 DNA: TGCGCCAGCAGCTTCCCTTCCCGAAATGAGCAGTTCTTC
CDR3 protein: CASSFPSRNEQFF

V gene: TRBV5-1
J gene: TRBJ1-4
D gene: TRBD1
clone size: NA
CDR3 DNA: TGCGCCAGCAGCCCGGGACAGGGGGTTGCTAATGAAAAACTGTTTTTT
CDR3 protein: CASSPGQGVANEKLFF

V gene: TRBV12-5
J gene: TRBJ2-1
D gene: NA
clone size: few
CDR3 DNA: TGTGCTAGTGGTTTGGTAGATAACAATGAGCAGTTCTTC
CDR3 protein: CASGLVDNNEQFF

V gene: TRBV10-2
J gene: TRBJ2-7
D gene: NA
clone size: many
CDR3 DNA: TGCGCCAGCAGTTCCCCCATCTACGAGCAGTACTTC
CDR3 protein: CASSSPIYEQYF

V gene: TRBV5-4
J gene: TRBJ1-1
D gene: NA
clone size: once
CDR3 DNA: TGTGCCAGCAGCCCAGGGACGGCTCGGAACACTGAAGCTTTCTTT
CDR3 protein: CASSPGTARNTEAFF

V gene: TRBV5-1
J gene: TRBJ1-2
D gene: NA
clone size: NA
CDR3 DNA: TGCGCCAGCAGCTTGGCGGACGTGGTCTACACCTTC
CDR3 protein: CASSLADVVYTF

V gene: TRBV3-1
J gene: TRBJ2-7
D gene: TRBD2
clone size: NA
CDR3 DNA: TGTGCCAGCAGCCAAGCTAGCGGGGGGTCCTACGAGCAGTACTTC
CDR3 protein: CASSQASGGSYEQYF

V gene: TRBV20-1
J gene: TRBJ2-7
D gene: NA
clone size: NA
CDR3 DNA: TGCAGTGCCCGCCGGGGTTCCTACGAGCAGTACTTC
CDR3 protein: CSARRGSYEQYF

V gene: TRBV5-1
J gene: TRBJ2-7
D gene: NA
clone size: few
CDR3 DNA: TGCGCCAGCAGCTTGGTCGCCGGCCCGTTCTCCTACGAGCAGTACTTC
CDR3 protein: CASSLVAGPFSYEQYF

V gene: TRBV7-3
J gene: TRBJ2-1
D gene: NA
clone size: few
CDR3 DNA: TGTGCCAGCAGCTTAGGGGGAGATGACAATGAGCAGTTCTTC
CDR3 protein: CASSLGGDDNEQFF

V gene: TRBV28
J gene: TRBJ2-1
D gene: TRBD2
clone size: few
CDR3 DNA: TGTGCCAGCAGAACGACTAGCCCGGGAGGGCCTTACAATGAGCAGTTCTTC
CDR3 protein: CASRTTSPGGPYNEQFF

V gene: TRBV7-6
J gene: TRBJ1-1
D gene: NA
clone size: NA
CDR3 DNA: TGTGCCAGCAGAAACGCGGGGGGTACTGAAGCTTTCTTT
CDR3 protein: CASRNAGGTEAFF

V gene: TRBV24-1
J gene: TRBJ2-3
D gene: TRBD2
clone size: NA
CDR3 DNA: TGTGCCACCAAAGCGGGAGGTATCACAGATACGCAGTATTTT
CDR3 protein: CATKAGGITDTQYF

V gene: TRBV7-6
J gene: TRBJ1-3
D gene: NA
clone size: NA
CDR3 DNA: TGTGCCAGCAGCTTAGGGTTCTTGTTGAGCTCTGGAAACACCATATATTTT
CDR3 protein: CASSLGFLLSSGNTIYF

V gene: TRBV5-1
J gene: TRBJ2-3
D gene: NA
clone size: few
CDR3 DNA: TGCGCCAGCAGCTCCGGAATTGTAACAGGGGGAGGGCTCACAGATACGCAGTATTTT
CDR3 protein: CASSSGIVTGGGLTDTQYF

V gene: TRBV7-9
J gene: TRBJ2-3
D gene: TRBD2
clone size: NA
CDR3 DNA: TGTGCCAGCAGCTTGGGAGCGGGAGATAGCACAGATACGCAGTATTTT
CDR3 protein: CASSLGAGDSTDTQYF

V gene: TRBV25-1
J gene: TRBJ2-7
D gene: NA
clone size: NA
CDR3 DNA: TGTGCCAGCAGTGACCCGGGACATGGGTACGAGCAGTACTTC
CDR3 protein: CASSDPGHGYEQYF